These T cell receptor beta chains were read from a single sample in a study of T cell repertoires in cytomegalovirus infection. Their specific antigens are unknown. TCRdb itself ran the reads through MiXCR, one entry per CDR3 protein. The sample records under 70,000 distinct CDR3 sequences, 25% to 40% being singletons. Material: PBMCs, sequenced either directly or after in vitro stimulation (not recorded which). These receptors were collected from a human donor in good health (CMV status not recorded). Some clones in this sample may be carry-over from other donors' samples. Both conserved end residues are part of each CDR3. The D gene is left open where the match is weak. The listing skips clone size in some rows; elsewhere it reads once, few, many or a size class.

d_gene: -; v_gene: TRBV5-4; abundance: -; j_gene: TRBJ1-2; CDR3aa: CASSLVAGPGYTF; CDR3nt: TGTGCCAGCAGCTTGGTGGCAGGCCCTGGCTACACCTTC
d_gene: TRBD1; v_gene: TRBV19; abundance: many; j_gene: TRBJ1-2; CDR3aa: CASTDRGSGYGYTF; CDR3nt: TGTGCCAGTACCGACAGGGGAAGTGGCTATGGCTACACCTTC
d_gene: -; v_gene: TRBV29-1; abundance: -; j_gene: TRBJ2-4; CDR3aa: CSVETETKNIQYF; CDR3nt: TGCAGCGTTGAAACTGAGACCAAAAACATTCAGTACTTC
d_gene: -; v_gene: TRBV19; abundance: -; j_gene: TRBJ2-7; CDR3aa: CASRRPTGNRSYEQYF; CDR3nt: TGTGCCAGTAGGCGCCCCACAGGGAATCGATCCTACGAGCAGTACTTC
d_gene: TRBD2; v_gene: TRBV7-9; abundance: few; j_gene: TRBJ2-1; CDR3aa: CASRPPGLAVNEQFF; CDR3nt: TGTGCCAGCAGACCACCGGGACTAGCGGTCAATGAGCAGTTCTTC
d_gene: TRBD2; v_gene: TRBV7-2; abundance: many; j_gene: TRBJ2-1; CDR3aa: CASLPAGLAGGRRYNEQFF; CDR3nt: TGTGCCAGCCTCCCGGCGGGGCTAGCGGGGGGGCGGCGCTACAATGAGCAGTTCTTC
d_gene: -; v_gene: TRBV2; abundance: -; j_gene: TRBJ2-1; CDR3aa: CASSPATAKSSSYNEQFF; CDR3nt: TGTGCCAGCAGCCCCGCAACCGCCAAAAGCAGCTCCTACAATGAGCAGTTCTTC
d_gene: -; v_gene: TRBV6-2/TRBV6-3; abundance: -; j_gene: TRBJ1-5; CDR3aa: CASSPGTLGLQHF; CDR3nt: TGTGCCAGCAGTCCCGGGACACTCGGCCTCCAGCATTTT
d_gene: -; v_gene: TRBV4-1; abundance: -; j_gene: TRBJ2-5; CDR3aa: CASSQDPGEKTQYF; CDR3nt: TGCGCCAGCAGCCAAGATCCAGGGGAAAAGACCCAGTACTTC
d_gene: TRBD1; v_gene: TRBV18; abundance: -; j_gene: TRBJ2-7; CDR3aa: CASSLRDRPDYEQYF; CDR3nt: TGTGCCAGCTCACTCCGGGACAGGCCAGACTACGAGCAGTACTTC
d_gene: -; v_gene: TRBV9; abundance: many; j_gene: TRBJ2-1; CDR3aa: CASSPYSAAEQFF; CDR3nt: TGTGCCAGCAGCCCCTATAGCGCCGCTGAGCAGTTCTTC
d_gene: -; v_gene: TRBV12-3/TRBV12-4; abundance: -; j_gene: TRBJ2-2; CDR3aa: CASSLGPAGELFF; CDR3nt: TGTGCCAGCAGTCTGGGACCTGCCGGGGAGCTGTTTTTT
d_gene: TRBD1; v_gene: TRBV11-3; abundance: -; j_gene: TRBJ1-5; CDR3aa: CASSHYTQGFLPQPQHF; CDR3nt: TGTGCCAGCAGCCACTACACACAGGGGTTCTTACCTCAGCCCCAGCATTTT
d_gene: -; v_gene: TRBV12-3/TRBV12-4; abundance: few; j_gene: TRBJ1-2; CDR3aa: CASSSGRGYGYTF; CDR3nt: TGTGCCAGCTCCTCAGGCAGGGGATATGGCTACACCTTC
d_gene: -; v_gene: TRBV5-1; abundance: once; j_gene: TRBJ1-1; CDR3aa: CASSLASQGTEAFF; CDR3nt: TGCGCCAGCAGCTTGGCCAGCCAGGGCACTGAAGCTTTCTTT
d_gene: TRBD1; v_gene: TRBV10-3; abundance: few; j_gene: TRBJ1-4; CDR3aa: CAISPRQGRGQNEKLFF; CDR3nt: TGTGCCATCAGTCCACGACAGGGAAGGGGGCAGAATGAAAAACTGTTTTTT
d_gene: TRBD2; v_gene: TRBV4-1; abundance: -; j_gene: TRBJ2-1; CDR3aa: CASSHLAGEGEQFF; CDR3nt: TGCGCCAGCAGCCACCTAGCGGGAGAAGGTGAGCAGTTCTTC
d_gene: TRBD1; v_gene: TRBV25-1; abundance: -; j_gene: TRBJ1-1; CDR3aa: CASSDWPGQGAGEAFF; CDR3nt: TGTGCCAGCAGTGATTGGCCGGGACAGGGGGCGGGTGAAGCTTTCTTT
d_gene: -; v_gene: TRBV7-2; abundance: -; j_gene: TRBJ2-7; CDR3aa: CASSLRTSYEQYF; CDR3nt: TGTGCCAGCAGCTTGAGGACTTCCTACGAGCAGTACTTC
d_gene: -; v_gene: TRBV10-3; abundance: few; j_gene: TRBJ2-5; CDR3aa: CAISEPNLLAQRQETQYF; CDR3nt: TGTGCCATCAGTGAGCCAAACCTTCTAGCCCAGCGGCAAGAGACCCAGTACTTC
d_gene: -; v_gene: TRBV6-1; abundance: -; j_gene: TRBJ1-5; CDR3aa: CASRQGQFSNQPQHF; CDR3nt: TGTGCCAGCAGGCAAGGACAGTTTAGCAATCAGCCCCAGCATTTT
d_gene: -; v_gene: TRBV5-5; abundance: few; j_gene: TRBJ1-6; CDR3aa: CASSLGTGRSSYNSPLHF; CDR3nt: TGTGCCAGCAGCTTGGGGACGGGCCGAAGCTCCTATAATTCACCCCTCCACTTT
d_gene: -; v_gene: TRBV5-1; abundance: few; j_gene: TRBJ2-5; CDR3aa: CASSPRTYQGGETQYF; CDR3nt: TGCGCCAGCAGCCCCCGAACCTACCAGGGGGGAGAGACCCAGTACTTC
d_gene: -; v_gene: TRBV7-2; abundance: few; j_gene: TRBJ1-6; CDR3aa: CASSLWGRMGNSPLHF; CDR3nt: TGTGCCAGCAGCTTATGGGGCAGAATGGGGAATTCACCCCTCCACTTT
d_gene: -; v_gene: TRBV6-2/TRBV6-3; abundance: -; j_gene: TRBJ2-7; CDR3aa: CASSRGAYEQYF; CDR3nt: TGTGCCAGCAGCCGCGGGGCCTACGAGCAGTACTTC
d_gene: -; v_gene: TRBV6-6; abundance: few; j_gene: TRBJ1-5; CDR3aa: CASSYSQSGNQPQHF; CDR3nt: TGTGCCAGCAGTTACTCCCAGAGTGGCAATCAGCCCCAGCATTTT
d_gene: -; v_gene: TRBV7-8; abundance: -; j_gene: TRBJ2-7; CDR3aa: CASSSPEGGPSYEQYF; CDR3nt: TGTGCCAGCAGCTCTCCGGAGGGGGGGCCTTCCTACGAGCAGTACTTC